The rows below give T cell receptor beta chains drawn from one sample of a study of cytomegalovirus exposure and HLA in healthy donors. Libraries were prepared by immunoSEQ multiplex PCR; TCRdb keeps only in-frame clonotypes and omits some of them. Among 150,000 to 200,000 clones listed, approximately 78% were seen once. The material sequenced was PBMCs. The receptors originated from a woman aged 18-29 years in good health and CMV-seronegative. Both conserved end residues are part of each CDR3. A D gene is named only where the DNA matches it firmly. A clone size is listed for some rows: how often the clone was seen (once, few, many), or a class if it is expanded.

-	TRBV7-2	TRBJ2-1	-	TGTGCCAGCAGCGAGAGGGCAAGCTCCTACAATGAGCAGTTCTTC	CASSERASSYNEQFF
-	TRBV5-6	TRBJ2-5	-	TGTGCCAGCAGCGGAGAGACAGACCAAGAGACCCAGTACTTC	CASSGETDQETQYF
-	TRBV19	TRBJ1-3	TRBD1	TGTGCCAGTAGTATTTCAAGGACAGGCCAGGTCGGAAACACCATATATTTT	CASSISRTGQVGNTIYF
few	TRBV15	TRBJ1-1	-	TGTGCCACCAGCCCGAGTCTCTATGAAGCTTTCTTT	CATSPSLYEAFF
-	TRBV5-1	TRBJ2-3	TRBD1	TGCGCCAGCAGCTTGGCCGGGACAGGGGGCGTAGATACGCAGTATTTT	CASSLAGTGGVDTQYF
-	TRBV6-6	TRBJ2-4	TRBD1	TGTGCCAGCAGTTACTCAGGGGGCGCGGACATTCAGTACTTC	CASSYSGGADIQYF
-	TRBV9	TRBJ1-1	TRBD1	TGTGCCAGCAGCGTATTCCGGGACAGGGTCGTCACTGAAGCTTTCTTT	CASSVFRDRVVTEAFF
once	TRBV11-2	TRBJ2-3	-	TGTGCCAGCAGCTTACCCCGGACGTCGTACGACGCGGGAGATACGCAGTATTTT	CASSLPRTSYDAGDTQYF
-	TRBV10-3	TRBJ1-5	TRBD1	TGTGCCATCAGTGAGTCGGGACAGGACAACAATCAGCCCCAGCATTTT	CAISESGQDNNQPQHF
-	TRBV6-1	TRBJ2-5	-	TGTGCCAGCAGTGACAGGGGCTGGGGAGAGACCCAGTACTTC	CASSDRGWGETQYF
-	TRBV5-1	TRBJ2-6	-	TGCGCCAGCAGGTCCGGGACAAGCCTCTCTGGGGCCAACGTCCTGACTTTC	CASRSGTSLSGANVLTF
-	TRBV18	TRBJ2-2	-	TGTGCCAGCTCACCGCTCGACACTAACACCGGGGAGCTGTTTTTT	CASSPLDTNTGELFF
-	TRBV29-1	TRBJ1-3	-	TGCAGCGTTGGGTTACAGAGCTCTGGAAACACCATATATTTT	CSVGLQSSGNTIYF